The 26 T cell receptor beta chains below come from one sample, sequenced in a study of T cells after yellow fever vaccination (dated by TCRdb to the late 2010s). Library construction relied on 5' RACE. Sequenced on an Illumina HiSeq 2500. TCRdb itself trimmed the public reads at Q25 with fastp, ran MiXCR and retained productive beta chains. Rows with a matching CDR3 protein are joined into one entry that keeps the most common DNA and genes. The sample table contains some 49,000 distinct CDR3 sequences; only one count was recorded for about 6.3% of them. The ten top clones hold 10% of the sample. The treatment or condition label on this specimen signifies: live attenuated yellow fever vaccine strain. Sequenced material: PBMCs, either bulk or a sorted T-cell subset (CD4+, CD8+, memory, or dextramer-sorted; not recorded which), taken 45 days after the yellow fever booster vaccination. The receptors stem from a man younger than 40 who received the YFV17D yellow fever vaccine.

This clonotype was detected only a few times. The chain links TRBV25-1 to TRBJ1-2, with D unclear. The CDR3 loop spans 14 amino acids. Trimming left V 2 bases short and J 4 bases short, with 11 bases between. Germline V gene lookup returns CDR1 MGHDK and CDR2 SYGVNS. The CDR3 loop is CASSERGYGYGYTF. CDR3 nucleotides: TGTGCCAGCAGTGAACGGGGTTACGGCTATGGCTACACCTTC.

This rearrangement joins TRBV12-3 or TRBV12-4 to TRBJ1-1; 11 bases align to TRBD1. The CDR3 is 13 amino acids. J was trimmed by 8 bases and V by 11 bases; bases with no gene match: 10. The CDR3 region has the DNA TGTGCCGGGAAGGGACAGGGGGAGGGAGAAGCTTTCTTT. Amino acids: CAGKGQGEGEAFF.

There are many counts of this clonotype. The chain links TRBV29-1 to TRBJ2-5, with a possible D match to TRBD1 (5 bases). V was cut by 3 bases and J by 5 bases, with 10 bases left in between. The CDR3 is 12 amino acids. Per the germline V gene, CDR1 is SQVTM and CDR2 is ANQGSEA. The CDR3 region is CSVDSPGETQYF. DNA of the CDR3: TGCAGCGTTGACAGCCCAGGGGAGACCCAGTACTTC.

This clonotype was observed a handful of times. The chain uses TRBV15 and TRBJ2-7; TRBD1 aligns across 10 bases. Germline-derived CDR1 and CDR2 are LNHNV and YYDKDF (reference sequence). This CDR3 has 14 amino acids. The V gene end was trimmed by 4 bases and the J gene end by 4 bases; junction bases not matched to a gene: 4. CDR3 sequence (DNA): TGTGCCACCAGCACTCGGACAGGGGGATACGAGCAGTACTTC. Translated, it gives CATSTRTGGYEQYF.

The sample holds a few counts of this clonotype. The chain uses TRBV19 and TRBJ2-3; no firm D call. V lost 4 bases, J lost 3 bases, and 20 bases lay in between. There are 17 residues in the CDR3. The germline gives CDR1 LNHDA, CDR2 SQIVND (reference sequence). CDR3: CASSTRFRAPQTDTQYF. In DNA, the CDR3 is TGTGCCAGTAGTACCAGGTTTCGAGCGCCCCAAACAGATACGCAGTATTTT.

This clonotype was counted between two and nine times. The chain joins TRBV15 to TRBJ2-5, with 8 bases fitting TRBD2. V was pared by 0 bases and J by 6 bases, with 3 bases of the junction left unmatched. Per germline, CDR1 LNHNV and CDR2 YYDKDF (reference sequence). This CDR3 has 14 amino acids. This chain's CDR3 is CATSRDSGGKTQYF. The CDR3 DNA is TGTGCCACCAGCAGAGATTCGGGGGGGAAGACCCAGTACTTC.

This clonotype was picked up many times. This chain connects TRBV7-2 to TRBJ1-3; unclear D gene. The germline CDR1 and CDR2 sequences are SGHTA and FQGNSA. The length of the CDR3 is 11 residues. V lost 1 base and J 16 bases, leaving 11 bases between the germline ends. This chain's CDR3 is CASSLGGREYF. In nucleotides, the CDR3 is TGTGCCAGCAGCTTAGGAGGGCGAGAGTATTTT.

This clonotype was seen repeatedly, ten times or more. J is TRBJ2-3 and V is TRBV4-3; the D is unclear. The ends were cut back, 4 bases at V and 3 bases at J, with 8 bases in the middle. The CDR3 length is 13 residues. Looked up from germline, CDR1 is LGHNA and CDR2 is YSLEER. The CDR3 loop is CASSPQETDTQYF. The CDR3 DNA sequence: TGCGCCAGCAGCCCCCAGGAAACAGATACGCAGTATTTT.

The DNA of the CDR3 is TGCAGTGCTAGTGGGGGGGTAGGCGGTAGCACCTACGAGCAGTACTTC. Protein: CSASGGVGGSTYEQYF. The chain has TRBV20-1 and TRBJ2-7; 7 nucleotides align to TRBD2. The germline V gene encodes CDR1 DFQATT and CDR2 SNEGSKA (reference sequence). The CDR3 is 16 amino acids. V gave up 3 bases and J gave up 2 bases; unmatched junction bases: 13.

This clonotype was seen a handful of times. This chain links TRBV15 with TRBJ1-1; 8 nucleotides agree with TRBD1. The CDR3 loop spans 16 amino acids. Germline V CDR1 and CDR2: LNHNV, YYDKDF (reference sequence). The ends lost 3 bases at V and 3 bases at J; junction bases unmatched: 9. The CDR3, as DNA: TGTGCCACCAGCAGGACAGGGGAATCGTGGGACACTGAAGCTTTCTTT. It encodes CATSRTGESWDTEAFF.

The V call is TRBV10-3, the J call TRBJ2-3; a possible D gene is TRBD2 (5 bases). The CDR3 length is 15 residues. The V end was cut by 2 bases, the J end by 0 bases, with 9 bases between. Germline CDR1 reads ENHRY; CDR2 reads SYGVKD. CDR3 sequence reads: CAISEVGGSTDTQYF. CDR3 bases: TGTGCCATCAGTGAGGTTGGCGGGAGCACAGATACGCAGTATTTT.

The table lists this clonotype with many counts. The chain employs TRBV29-1 and TRBJ1-1, with D hard to call. Per germline, CDR1 SQVTM and CDR2 ANQGSEA. The CDR3 sequence is 15 residues long. Trimming shortened V by 3 bases and J by 8 bases, and 22 bases separated the two germline ends. The CDR3 DNA reads TGCAGCGTTGATCTCGCTGATAGGCCCTCCGGCGAAGCTTTCTTT. It is translated as CSVDLADRPSGEAFF.

This chain links TRBV19 with TRBJ2-7, with a possible D match to TRBD1 (6 bases). The germline CDR1 and CDR2 sequences are LNHDA and SQIVND (reference sequence). Trimming removed 9 bases from V and 3 bases from J, with 12 bases in between. The CDR3 consists of 12 residues. DNA for the CDR3: TGTGCCAGAACGGGACACCTCTACGAGCAGTACTTC. Translation gives CARTGHLYEQYF.

The chain recombines TRBV28 with TRBJ2-6, with D perhaps TRBD1 (7 bases). The CDR3 totals 18 residues. V was cut by 5 bases and J by 4 bases, with 21 bases left in between. Per germline, CDR1 MDHEN and CDR2 SYDVKM. The CDR3, as DNA: TGTGCCAGCAGTGGATCACAGGGGACTTCGGCAGGGGCCAACGTCCTGACTTTC. Encoded protein: CASSGSQGTSAGANVLTF.

This clonotype was picked up many times. This chain uses TRBV27 with TRBJ2-1; D uncertain. V was trimmed by 6 bases and J by 9 bases, leaving 9 bases between them. Germline V gene sequence: CDR1 MNHEY, CDR2 SMNVEV (reference sequence). The CDR3 covers 11 residues. CDR3 nucleotide sequence: TGTGCCAGCAGCTTGCTGGGTGAGCAGTTCTTC. Translating it yields CASSLLGEQFF.

There are a few counts of this clonotype. The chain carries TRBV7-9 and TRBJ2-1, with D maybe TRBD1 (5 bases). The CDR3 is made up of 15 amino acids. Trimming cost V 1 base and J 2 bases, with 9 bases left between them. Germline V CDR1 and CDR2: SEHNR, FQNEAQ (reference sequence). The CDR3 region has the DNA TGTGCCAGCAGCTTAGGTGACAGAACCTACAATGAGCAGTTCTTC. Translating it yields CASSLGDRTYNEQFF.

This clonotype was picked up many times. This rearrangement joins TRBV5-1 to TRBJ2-3; a possible D gene is TRBD1 (5 bases). Germline V gives CDR1 SGHRS, CDR2 YFSETQ. V shed 3 bases and J shed 6 bases, with 11 bases lying between them. The CDR3 length is 13 residues. Written as DNA, the CDR3 is TGCGCCAGCAGCTACCAGGGTCGCGATACGCAGTATTTT. It encodes CASSYQGRDTQYF.

This clonotype showed up just a few times. This chain uses TRBV14 with TRBJ2-1; D uncertain. Germline V gene data show CDR1 as SGHDN and CDR2 as FVKESK. V was cut by 2 bases and J by 12 bases, with 11 bases left in between. This CDR3 is built from 12 residues. The CDR3 coding sequence is TGTGCCAGCAGCCAATGGTCGGTTGGGCAGTTCTTC. As protein: CASSQWSVGQFF.

This clonotype was detected ten times or more. The J gene is TRBJ2-7, the V gene TRBV10-1, with 7 bases identical to TRBD1. The CDR3 contains 15 residues. From germline, CDR1 is WNHNN and CDR2 SYGVQD (reference sequence). J was trimmed by 0 bases and V by 6 bases; bases with no gene match: 8. The CDR3 spells CASREEQGSSYEQYF. The CDR3 DNA reads as TGCGCCAGCAGGGAAGAACAGGGGAGCTCCTACGAGCAGTACTTC.

Comments on this clonotype: This may be a read error: a much more frequent sequence differs by one nucleotide. The rearrangement uses TRBV6-1 and TRBJ1-6; D not resolved. From germline, CDR1 is MNHNS and CDR2 SASEGT. V shed 11 bases and J shed 6 bases, with 20 bases lying between them. There are 15 residues in the CDR3. CDR3 nucleotide sequence: TGTGCCGGCACCCCGAGCGGCGGGAGTAATTCACCCCTCCACTTT. Its translation is CAGTPSGGSNSPLHF.

V and J are TRBV24-1 and TRBJ2-2; 12 bases are shared with TRBD2. The V and J ends lost 4 bases and 8 bases, in that order; junction bases with no gene match: 10. The CDR3 runs to 17 residues. Germline CDR1 KGHDR, CDR2 SFDVKD. Here the CDR3 reads CATSDRTSGTFGGELFF. The CDR3, as DNA: TGTGCCACCAGTGACAGGACTAGCGGGACGTTTGGTGGGGAGCTGTTTTTT.

This clonotype was counted many times. The chain has TRBV6-6 and TRBJ2-7; TRBD2 might be the D (6 bases). V was shortened by 4 bases and J by 13 bases, with 14 bases between the two germline ends. The CDR3 consists of 11 residues. The germline V gene encodes CDR1 MNHNY and CDR2 SVGAGI (reference sequence). In DNA, the CDR3 is TGTGCCAGCAGTTTCCTTCAGGGACTTTACTTC. This codes for CASSFLQGLYF.

This clonotype was counted between two and nine times. The chain recombines TRBV16 with TRBJ2-2; D gene uncertain. The CDR3 is 14 amino acids. With 0 bases removed from V and 1 base from J, the gap between germline ends came to 3 bases. Per germline, CDR1 KGHSY and CDR2 FQNENV. Here the CDR3 reads CASSQSQNTGELFF. The CDR3 DNA sequence: TGTGCCAGCAGCCAATCGCAGAACACCGGGGAGCTGTTTTTT.

Comment on this clonotype: This clone may be a read error of a much larger clone one base away. This chain joins TRBV20-1 and TRBJ2-7; 8 bases align to TRBD1. The CDR3 contains 13 residues. The trim removed 6 bases at V and 6 bases at J, leaving 10 bases unmatched. In germline, CDR1 is DFQATT, CDR2 SNEGSKA (reference sequence). CDR3 DNA sequence: TGCAGTGCCGCGGACAGGGCGGGGACCGAGCAGTACTTC. Translation: CSAADRAGTEQYF.

This clonotype was observed many times. The chain uses TRBV20-1 and TRBJ2-4; D possibly corresponds to TRBD2 (5 bases). Trimming stripped 6 bases from V and 6 bases from J, with 21 bases between. CDR1 and CDR2 from the germline V gene are DFQATT and SNEGSKA (reference sequence). The CDR3 extends over 15 amino acids. This CDR3 reads CSARLPGGGRNIQYF. Here the CDR3 DNA reads TGCAGTGCCCGCCTGCCCGGAGGTGGCAGAAACATTCAGTACTTC.

There are many counts of this clonotype. The chain links TRBV27 to TRBJ1-1; weak D call: TRBD1 (6 bases). The germline gives CDR1 MNHEY, CDR2 SMNVEV (reference sequence). The CDR3 has 14 residues. Between the trimmed V and J ends, which lost 5 bases and 4 bases, there was a span of 14 bases. The CDR3 DNA reads as TGTGCCAGCAGTGACAGGTCCGTCCCCACTGAAGCTTTCTTT. It specifies CASSDRSVPTEAFF.